Listed below are T cell receptor beta chains from one sample, sequenced in a study of CD8 T cells in Susac syndrome. TCRdb recomputed calls from the immunoSEQ multiplex PCR reads with MiXCR, one row per CDR3 protein. The sample includes hundreds of thousands of distinct CDR3 sequences, 65% to 90% of them seen just once. The sequencing input was CD8+ T cells from PBMCs. Source of these receptors: a human donor with multiple sclerosis. Both conserved end residues are part of each CDR3. D genes are given only for firm matches. Size tells how often a clone was seen (once, few, many) or the class of an expanded clone, and some rows leave it out.

j_call: TRBJ1-2
clone_size: -
v_call: TRBV9
d_call: -
cdr3_aa: CASSVVQGRGYTF
cdr3_nt: TGTGCCAGCAGCGTAGTACAGGGCCGGGGCTACACCTTC

j_call: TRBJ2-7
clone_size: -
v_call: TRBV7-9
d_call: TRBD1
cdr3_aa: CASSSRDRGHEQYF
cdr3_nt: TGTGCCAGCAGCAGCCGGGACAGGGGCCACGAGCAGTACTTC

j_call: TRBJ2-1
clone_size: -
v_call: TRBV7-9
d_call: -
cdr3_aa: CASLLSGYNEQFF
cdr3_nt: TGTGCCAGCCTCCTCTCGGGGTACAATGAGCAGTTCTTC

j_call: TRBJ2-7
clone_size: -
v_call: TRBV7-2
d_call: -
cdr3_aa: CASSLVVVGQVEQYF
cdr3_nt: TGTGCCAGCAGCTTAGTGGTGGTGGGGCAGGTCGAGCAGTACTTC

j_call: TRBJ2-1
clone_size: -
v_call: TRBV7-8
d_call: -
cdr3_aa: CASSPHSQSSYNEQFF
cdr3_nt: TGTGCCAGCAGCCCACACAGCCAGAGCTCCTACAATGAGCAGTTCTTC

j_call: TRBJ1-1
clone_size: -
v_call: TRBV4-3
d_call: -
cdr3_aa: CASSQDLAANTEAFF
cdr3_nt: TGCGCCAGCAGCCAAGATCTGGCGGCAAACACTGAAGCTTTCTTT

j_call: TRBJ1-1
clone_size: -
v_call: TRBV5-4
d_call: -
cdr3_aa: CASSGDPMNTEAFF
cdr3_nt: TGTGCCAGCAGCGGGGACCCTATGAACACTGAAGCTTTCTTT

j_call: TRBJ2-5
clone_size: -
v_call: TRBV7-9
d_call: TRBD1
cdr3_aa: CASSSDDRGNAETQYF
cdr3_nt: TGTGCCAGCAGCTCAGACGACAGGGGAAATGCGGAGACCCAGTACTTC

j_call: TRBJ1-4
clone_size: -
v_call: TRBV27
d_call: -
cdr3_aa: CASSLFPGQTTNEKLFF
cdr3_nt: TGTGCCAGCAGCCTTTTTCCCGGACAGACAACTAATGAAAAACTGTTTTTT

j_call: TRBJ2-7
clone_size: -
v_call: TRBV7-8
d_call: -
cdr3_aa: CASSLGRRGDSYEQYF
cdr3_nt: TGTGCCAGCAGCTTAGGACGGCGCGGGGACTCCTACGAGCAGTACTTC

j_call: TRBJ2-7
clone_size: few
v_call: TRBV20-1
d_call: -
cdr3_aa: CSARDQGYEQYF
cdr3_nt: TGCAGTGCTAGAGATCAGGGCTACGAGCAGTACTTC

j_call: TRBJ2-7
clone_size: once
v_call: TRBV27
d_call: -
cdr3_aa: CASSPRAETTYEQYF
cdr3_nt: TGTGCCAGCAGTCCTCGGGCCGAAACCACCTACGAGCAGTACTTC

j_call: TRBJ2-1
clone_size: -
v_call: TRBV28
d_call: TRBD2
cdr3_aa: CASSLGLAGGTNEQFF
cdr3_nt: TGTGCCAGCAGTCTCGGACTAGCGGGAGGGACAAATGAGCAGTTCTTC

j_call: TRBJ2-3
clone_size: -
v_call: TRBV11-2
d_call: -
cdr3_aa: CASTPLSVGGKDTQYF
cdr3_nt: TGTGCCAGCACCCCCTTAAGCGTAGGTGGTAAAGATACGCAGTATTTT

j_call: TRBJ2-7
clone_size: -
v_call: TRBV30
d_call: -
cdr3_aa: CAWSGTLRGSRYEQYF
cdr3_nt: TGTGCCTGGAGCGGTACCCTTCGGGGCAGCCGGTACGAGCAGTACTTC

j_call: TRBJ2-3
clone_size: -
v_call: TRBV2
d_call: TRBD2
cdr3_aa: CASRRLAGGTDTQYF
cdr3_nt: TGTGCCAGCAGACGACTAGCGGGAGGCACAGATACGCAGTATTTT

j_call: TRBJ2-1
clone_size: -
v_call: TRBV19
d_call: -
cdr3_aa: CASDEGERDNEQFF
cdr3_nt: TGTGCCAGTGACGAGGGGGAGAGGGACAATGAGCAGTTCTTC

j_call: TRBJ1-4
clone_size: few
v_call: TRBV27
d_call: -
cdr3_aa: CASSSYMANEKLFF
cdr3_nt: TGTGCCAGCAGCTCCTACATGGCTAATGAAAAACTGTTTTTT

j_call: TRBJ2-5
clone_size: -
v_call: TRBV10-3
d_call: -
cdr3_aa: CAISSPRDRQETQYF
cdr3_nt: TGTGCCATCAGCAGCCCCAGGGACCGCCAAGAGACCCAGTACTTC

j_call: TRBJ1-5
clone_size: -
v_call: TRBV4-1
d_call: -
cdr3_aa: CASSQPLPPGNQPQHF
cdr3_nt: TGCGCCAGCAGCCAACCCCTGCCCCCTGGCAATCAGCCCCAGCATTTT

j_call: TRBJ1-5
clone_size: -
v_call: TRBV4-1
d_call: -
cdr3_aa: CASSQGFTLGQPQHF
cdr3_nt: TGCGCCAGCAGCCAAGGTTTCACACTCGGGCAGCCCCAGCATTTT

j_call: TRBJ2-1
clone_size: -
v_call: TRBV24-1
d_call: TRBD2
cdr3_aa: CATSDFGEGGGSYNEQFF
cdr3_nt: TGTGCCACCAGTGATTTCGGGGAGGGAGGAGGGTCCTACAATGAGCAGTTCTTC

j_call: TRBJ1-2
clone_size: once
v_call: TRBV7-8
d_call: -
cdr3_aa: CASSVTANYGYTF
cdr3_nt: TGTGCCAGCAGCGTAACAGCGAACTATGGCTACACCTTC

j_call: TRBJ1-1
clone_size: -
v_call: TRBV27
d_call: -
cdr3_aa: CASSLQTGAEAFF
cdr3_nt: TGTGCCAGCAGTTTGCAAACAGGAGCTGAAGCTTTCTTT

j_call: TRBJ2-7
clone_size: -
v_call: TRBV4-3
d_call: -
cdr3_aa: CASSRGPGIYEQYF
cdr3_nt: TGCGCCAGCAGCCGGGGTCCAGGTATCTACGAGCAGTACTTC

j_call: TRBJ1-1
clone_size: -
v_call: TRBV27
d_call: -
cdr3_aa: CASSFGLGTEAFF
cdr3_nt: TGTGCCAGCAGTTTCGGGTTGGGCACTGAAGCTTTCTTT

j_call: TRBJ2-1
clone_size: once
v_call: TRBV7-9
d_call: TRBD2
cdr3_aa: CASSPRVTSAYNEQFF
cdr3_nt: TGTGCCAGCAGCCCCCGGGTGACTAGCGCCTACAATGAGCAGTTCTTC

j_call: TRBJ2-1
clone_size: -
v_call: TRBV19
d_call: -
cdr3_aa: CASSMAPSVANEQFF
cdr3_nt: TGTGCCAGTAGTATGGCCCCTAGCGTTGCCAATGAGCAGTTCTTC

j_call: TRBJ2-2
clone_size: few
v_call: TRBV11-2
d_call: -
cdr3_aa: CASSLVASGTGELFF
cdr3_nt: TGTGCCAGCAGCTTAGTAGCCAGCGGAACCGGGGAGCTGTTTTTT

j_call: TRBJ1-2
clone_size: -
v_call: TRBV24-1
d_call: -
cdr3_aa: CATSGQDTYGYTF
cdr3_nt: TGTGCCACCAGTGGACAAGACACCTATGGCTACACCTTC

j_call: TRBJ2-3
clone_size: -
v_call: TRBV9
d_call: -
cdr3_aa: CASSDPGGIDTQYF
cdr3_nt: TGTGCCAGCAGCGACCCCGGCGGGATAGATACGCAGTATTTT

j_call: TRBJ2-2
clone_size: -
v_call: TRBV4-2
d_call: TRBD2
cdr3_aa: CASSQELAGVQVPGELFF
cdr3_nt: TGTGCCAGCAGCCAAGAGCTAGCGGGAGTTCAGGTTCCCGGGGAGCTGTTTTTT

j_call: TRBJ2-7
clone_size: -
v_call: TRBV5-6
d_call: -
cdr3_aa: CASSFEGSSYEQYF
cdr3_nt: TGTGCCAGCAGCTTTGAAGGGAGCTCCTACGAGCAGTACTTC

j_call: TRBJ2-1
clone_size: -
v_call: TRBV27
d_call: TRBD2
cdr3_aa: CASSFGTAGTSGSGQFF
cdr3_nt: TGTGCCAGCAGTTTTGGCACAGCCGGGACTAGCGGGAGCGGGCAGTTCTTC

j_call: TRBJ2-1
clone_size: -
v_call: TRBV2
d_call: TRBD2
cdr3_aa: CASIPGLAPNEQFF
cdr3_nt: TGTGCCAGCATTCCGGGACTAGCGCCCAATGAGCAGTTCTTC

j_call: TRBJ1-5
clone_size: -
v_call: TRBV27
d_call: -
cdr3_aa: CASSPSNQPQHF
cdr3_nt: TGTGCCAGCAGTCCTTCTAATCAGCCCCAGCATTTT

j_call: TRBJ2-7
clone_size: -
v_call: TRBV4-3
d_call: TRBD1
cdr3_aa: CASSQGQGNYEQYF
cdr3_nt: TGCGCCAGCAGCCAAGGACAGGGGAACTACGAGCAGTACTTC

j_call: TRBJ2-1
clone_size: -
v_call: TRBV19
d_call: -
cdr3_aa: CASSIAAGDEQFF
cdr3_nt: TGTGCCAGTAGTATTGCCGCGGGCGATGAGCAGTTCTTC

j_call: TRBJ1-1
clone_size: -
v_call: TRBV4-3
d_call: -
cdr3_aa: CASSQDTGDTEAFF
cdr3_nt: TGCGCCAGCAGCCAAGATACAGGTGACACTGAAGCTTTCTTT

j_call: TRBJ2-7
clone_size: -
v_call: TRBV13
d_call: -
cdr3_aa: CASSPPTRTYEQYF
cdr3_nt: TGTGCCAGCAGCCCACCGACAAGGACCTACGAGCAGTACTTC

j_call: TRBJ1-1
clone_size: -
v_call: TRBV19
d_call: -
cdr3_aa: CASQMAGLNTEAFF
cdr3_nt: TGTGCCAGTCAGATGGCAGGTTTGAACACTGAAGCTTTCTTT

j_call: TRBJ2-4
clone_size: once
v_call: TRBV4-3
d_call: TRBD2
cdr3_aa: CASSQNSGRGKNIQYF
cdr3_nt: TGCGCCAGCAGCCAAAATAGCGGGAGGGGCAAAAACATTCAGTACTTC

j_call: TRBJ2-7
clone_size: -
v_call: TRBV4-2
d_call: TRBD2
cdr3_aa: CASSQAGLTGLAGANAYEQYF
cdr3_nt: TGTGCCAGCAGCCAAGCGGGTTTAACGGGACTAGCGGGAGCAAATGCCTACGAGCAGTACTTC

j_call: TRBJ2-1
clone_size: -
v_call: TRBV9
d_call: -
cdr3_aa: CASSVAGEAYNEQFF
cdr3_nt: TGTGCCAGCAGCGTAGCGGGAGAAGCCTACAATGAGCAGTTCTTC

j_call: TRBJ2-7
clone_size: -
v_call: TRBV28
d_call: TRBD1
cdr3_aa: CASSSGVRTGGAYEQYF
cdr3_nt: TGTGCCAGCAGCTCGGGGGTTCGGACAGGGGGCGCGTACGAGCAGTACTTC

j_call: TRBJ2-1
clone_size: -
v_call: TRBV6-1
d_call: TRBD2
cdr3_aa: CASSWTSGNYEQFF
cdr3_nt: TGTGCCAGCAGCTGGACTAGCGGGAACTATGAGCAGTTCTTC

j_call: TRBJ1-5
clone_size: -
v_call: TRBV13
d_call: -
cdr3_aa: CASSFYGQPQHF
cdr3_nt: TGTGCCAGCAGCTTTTATGGCCAGCCCCAGCATTTT

j_call: TRBJ2-7
clone_size: -
v_call: TRBV27
d_call: -
cdr3_aa: CASSYLAEQYF
cdr3_nt: TGTGCCAGCAGTTACCTCGCCGAGCAGTACTTC